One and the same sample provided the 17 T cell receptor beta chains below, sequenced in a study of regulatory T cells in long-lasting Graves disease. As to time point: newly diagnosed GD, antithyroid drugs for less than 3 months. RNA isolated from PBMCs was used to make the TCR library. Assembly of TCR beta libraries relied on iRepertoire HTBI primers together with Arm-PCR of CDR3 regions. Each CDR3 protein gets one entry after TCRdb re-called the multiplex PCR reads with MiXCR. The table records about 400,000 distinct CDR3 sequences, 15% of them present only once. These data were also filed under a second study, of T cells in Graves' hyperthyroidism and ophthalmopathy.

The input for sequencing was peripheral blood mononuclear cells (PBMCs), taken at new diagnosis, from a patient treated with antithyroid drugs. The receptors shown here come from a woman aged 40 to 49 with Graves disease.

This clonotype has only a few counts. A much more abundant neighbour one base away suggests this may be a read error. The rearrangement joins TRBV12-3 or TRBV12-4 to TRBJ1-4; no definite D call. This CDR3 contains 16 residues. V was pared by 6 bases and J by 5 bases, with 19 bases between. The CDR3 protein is CASSTTCGHENEKLFF. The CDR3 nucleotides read TGTGCCAGCAGCACAACTTGTGGGCACGAAAATGAAAAACTGTTTTTT.

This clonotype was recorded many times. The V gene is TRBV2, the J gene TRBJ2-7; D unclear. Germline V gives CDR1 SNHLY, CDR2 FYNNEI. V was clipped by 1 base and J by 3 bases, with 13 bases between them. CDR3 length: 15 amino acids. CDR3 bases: TGTGCCAGCAGTGAAGGGAACCAGGAAATCTACGAGCAGTACTTC. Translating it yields CASSEGNQEIYEQYF.

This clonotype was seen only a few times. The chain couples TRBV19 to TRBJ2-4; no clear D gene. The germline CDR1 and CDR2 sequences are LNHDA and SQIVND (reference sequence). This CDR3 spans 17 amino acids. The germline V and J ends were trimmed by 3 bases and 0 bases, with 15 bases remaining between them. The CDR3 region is CASSMPPQFLAKNIQYF. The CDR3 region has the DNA TGTGCCAGTAGTATGCCCCCCCAGTTCCTAGCCAAAAACATTCAGTACTTC. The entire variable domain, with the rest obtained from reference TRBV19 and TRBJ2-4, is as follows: DGGITQSPKYLFRKEGQNVTLSCEQNLNHDAMYWYRQDPGQGLRLIYYSQIVNDFQKGDIAEGYSVSREKKESFPLTVTSAQKNPTAFYLCASSMPPQFLAKNIQYFGAGTRLSVL.

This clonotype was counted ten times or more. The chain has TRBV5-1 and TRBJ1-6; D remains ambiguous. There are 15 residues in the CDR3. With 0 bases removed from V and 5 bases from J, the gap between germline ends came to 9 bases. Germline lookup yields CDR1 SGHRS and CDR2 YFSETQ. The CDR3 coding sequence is TGCGCCAGCAGCTTGGCTCCAGAAAATAATTCACCCCTCCACTTT. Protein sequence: CASSLAPENNSPLHF.

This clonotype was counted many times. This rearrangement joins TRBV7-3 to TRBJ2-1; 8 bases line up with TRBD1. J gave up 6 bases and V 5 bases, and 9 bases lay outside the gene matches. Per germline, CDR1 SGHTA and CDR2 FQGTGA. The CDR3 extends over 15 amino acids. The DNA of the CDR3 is TGTGCCAGCAGCCTCGAGGGACAGGTATTCAATGAGCAGTTCTTC. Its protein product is CASSLEGQVFNEQFF.

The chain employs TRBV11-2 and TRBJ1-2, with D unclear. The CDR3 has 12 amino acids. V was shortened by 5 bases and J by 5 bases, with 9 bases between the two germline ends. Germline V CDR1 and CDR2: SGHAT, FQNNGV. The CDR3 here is CASSIGDYGYTF. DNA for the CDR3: TGTGCCAGCAGCATAGGAGATTATGGCTACACCTTC.

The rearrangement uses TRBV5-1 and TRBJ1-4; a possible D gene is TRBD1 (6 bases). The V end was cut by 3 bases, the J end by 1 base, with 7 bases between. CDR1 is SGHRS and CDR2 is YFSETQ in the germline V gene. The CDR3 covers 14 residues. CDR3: CASSSGQTNEKLFF. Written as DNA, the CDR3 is TGCGCCAGCAGCTCGGGACAAACTAATGAAAAACTGTTTTTT.

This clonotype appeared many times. DNA of the CDR3: TGTGCCAGCAGTTTTGGGGGGAACAATGATTCACCCCTCCACTTT. It specifies CASSFGGNNDSPLHF. The chain joins TRBV12-3 or TRBV12-4 to TRBJ1-6; a weak D match, TRBD1 (5 bases). The CDR3 totals 15 residues. Deletions cut 3 bases from V and 8 bases from J, with 14 bases between.

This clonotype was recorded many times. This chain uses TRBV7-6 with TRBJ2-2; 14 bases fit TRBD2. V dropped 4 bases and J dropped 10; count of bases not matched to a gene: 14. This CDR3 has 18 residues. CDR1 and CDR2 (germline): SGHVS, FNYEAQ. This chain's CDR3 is CASSSPRGTSGRREELFF. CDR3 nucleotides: TGTGCCAGCAGCTCGCCCCGAGGGACTAGCGGGAGAAGGGAGGAGCTGTTTTTT. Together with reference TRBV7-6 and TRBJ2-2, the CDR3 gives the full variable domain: GAGVSQSPRYKVTKRGQDVALRCDPISGHVSLYWYRQALGQGPEFLTYFNYEAQQDKSGLPNDRFSAERPEGSISTLTIQRTEQRDSAMYRCASSSPRGTSGRREELFFGEGSRLTVL.

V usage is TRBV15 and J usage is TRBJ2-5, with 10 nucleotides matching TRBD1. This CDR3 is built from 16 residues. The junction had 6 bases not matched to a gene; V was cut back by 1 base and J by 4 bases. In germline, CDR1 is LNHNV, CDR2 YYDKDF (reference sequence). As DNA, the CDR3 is TGTGCCACCAGCAGAGGTTCTGACAGGGGGCGAGAGACCCAGTACTTC. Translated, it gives CATSRGSDRGRETQYF.

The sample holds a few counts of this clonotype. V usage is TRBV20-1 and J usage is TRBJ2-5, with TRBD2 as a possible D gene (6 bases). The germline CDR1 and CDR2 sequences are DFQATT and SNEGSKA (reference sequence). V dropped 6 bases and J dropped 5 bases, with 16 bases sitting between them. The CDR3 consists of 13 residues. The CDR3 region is CSATPGGPETQYF. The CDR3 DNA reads TGCAGTGCCACCCCCGGGGGACCGGAGACCCAGTACTTC.

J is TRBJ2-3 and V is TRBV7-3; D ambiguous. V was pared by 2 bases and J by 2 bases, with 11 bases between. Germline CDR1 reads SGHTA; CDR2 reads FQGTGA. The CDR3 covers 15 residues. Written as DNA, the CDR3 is TGTGCCAGCAGCTTAGGGCCTACGAACACAGATACGCAGTATTTT. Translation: CASSLGPTNTDTQYF.

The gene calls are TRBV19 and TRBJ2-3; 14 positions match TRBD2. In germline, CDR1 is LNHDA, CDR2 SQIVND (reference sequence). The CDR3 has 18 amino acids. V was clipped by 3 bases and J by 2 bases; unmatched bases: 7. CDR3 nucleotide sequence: TGTGCCAGTAGTATTAGGGGACTAGCGGGAGTCCACACAGATACGCAGTATTTT. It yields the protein CASSIRGLAGVHTDTQYF. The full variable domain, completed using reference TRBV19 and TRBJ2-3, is DGGITQSPKYLFRKEGQNVTLSCEQNLNHDAMYWYRQDPGQGLRLIYYSQIVNDFQKGDIAEGYSVSREKKESFPLTVTSAQKNPTAFYLCASSIRGLAGVHTDTQYFGPGTRLTVL.

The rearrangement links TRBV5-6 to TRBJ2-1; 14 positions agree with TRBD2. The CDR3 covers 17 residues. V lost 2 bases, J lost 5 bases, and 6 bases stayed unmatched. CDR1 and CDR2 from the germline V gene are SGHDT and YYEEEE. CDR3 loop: CASSFTGTSGRHNEQFF. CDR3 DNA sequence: TGTGCCAGCAGCTTTACCGGGACTAGCGGGAGACACAATGAGCAGTTCTTC.

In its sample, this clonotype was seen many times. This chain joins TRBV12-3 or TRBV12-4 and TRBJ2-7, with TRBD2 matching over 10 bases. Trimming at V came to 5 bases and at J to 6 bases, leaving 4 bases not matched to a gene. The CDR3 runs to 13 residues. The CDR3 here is CASSSGGAGEQYF. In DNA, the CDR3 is TGTGCCAGCAGTAGCGGGGGGGCTGGCGAGCAGTACTTC.

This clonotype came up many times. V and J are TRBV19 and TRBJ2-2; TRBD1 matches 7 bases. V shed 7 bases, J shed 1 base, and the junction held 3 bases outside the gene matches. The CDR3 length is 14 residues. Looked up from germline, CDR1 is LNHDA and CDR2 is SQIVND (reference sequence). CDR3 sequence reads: CASTWTGNTGELFF. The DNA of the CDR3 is TGTGCCAGTACCTGGACAGGGAACACCGGGGAGCTGTTTTTT.

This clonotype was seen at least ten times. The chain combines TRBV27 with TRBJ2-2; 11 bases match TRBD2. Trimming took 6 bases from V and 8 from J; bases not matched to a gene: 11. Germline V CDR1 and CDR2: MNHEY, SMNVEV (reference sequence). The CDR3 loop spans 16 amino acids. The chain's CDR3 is CASSLIAGGPTGELFF. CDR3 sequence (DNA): TGTGCCAGCAGCCTAATAGCGGGAGGGCCTACAGGGGAGCTGTTTTTT.